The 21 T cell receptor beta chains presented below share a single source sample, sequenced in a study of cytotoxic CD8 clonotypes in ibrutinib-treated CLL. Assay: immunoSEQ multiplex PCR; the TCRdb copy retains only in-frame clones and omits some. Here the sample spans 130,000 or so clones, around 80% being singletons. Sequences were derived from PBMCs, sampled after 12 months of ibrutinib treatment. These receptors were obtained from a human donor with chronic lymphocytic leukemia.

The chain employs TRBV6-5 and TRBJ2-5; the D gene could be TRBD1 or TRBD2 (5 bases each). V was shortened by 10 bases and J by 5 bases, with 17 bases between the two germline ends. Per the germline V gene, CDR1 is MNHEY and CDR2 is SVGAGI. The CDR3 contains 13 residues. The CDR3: CATSGAGTETQYF. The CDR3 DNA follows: TGTGCCACATCCGGAGCAGGGACGGAGACCCAGTACTTC.

This CDR3 is CASGSGRADEQYF. The CDR3 DNA follows: TGTGCCAGCGGGAGCGGGAGGGCCGACGAGCAGTACTTC. J is TRBJ2-7 and V is TRBV6-6; 10 bases line up with TRBD2. The germline gives CDR1 MNHNY, CDR2 SVGAGI (reference sequence). V trimming: 8 bases; J trimming: 5 bases; junction bases outside the gene matches: 6. The CDR3 is 13 residues long.

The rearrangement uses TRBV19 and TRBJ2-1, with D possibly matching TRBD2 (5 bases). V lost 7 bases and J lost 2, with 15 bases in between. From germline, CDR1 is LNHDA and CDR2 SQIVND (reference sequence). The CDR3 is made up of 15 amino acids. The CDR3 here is CASTPGYQPYNEQFF. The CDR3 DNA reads TGTGCCAGTACCCCGGGATACCAGCCCTACAATGAGCAGTTCTTC.

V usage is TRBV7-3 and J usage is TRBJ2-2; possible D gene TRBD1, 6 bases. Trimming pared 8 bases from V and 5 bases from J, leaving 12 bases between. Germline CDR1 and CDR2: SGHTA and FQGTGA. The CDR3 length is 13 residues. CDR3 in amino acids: CASGQGTTGELFF. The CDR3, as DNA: TGTGCCAGCGGGCAGGGGACGACCGGGGAGCTGTTTTTT. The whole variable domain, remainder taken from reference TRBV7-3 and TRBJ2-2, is GAGVSQTPSNKVTEKGKYVELRCDPISGHTALYWYRQSLGQGPEFLIYFQGTGAADDSGLPNDRFFAVRPEGSVSTLKIQRTERGDSAVYLCASGQGTTGELFFGEGSRLTVL.

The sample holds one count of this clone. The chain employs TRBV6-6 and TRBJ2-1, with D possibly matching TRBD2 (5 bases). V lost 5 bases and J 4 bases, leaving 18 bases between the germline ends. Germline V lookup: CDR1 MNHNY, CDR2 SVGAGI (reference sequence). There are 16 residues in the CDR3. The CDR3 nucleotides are TGTGCCAGCAGTGGCTTCGGCGGGCCCCCGTACAATGAGCAGTTCTTC. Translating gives CASSGFGGPPYNEQFF.

CDR3 sequence (DNA): TGTGCCAGCAGCTTCGACAGGCCCAATCAGCCCCAGCATTTT. Protein product: CASSFDRPNQPQHF. The chain links TRBV7-9 to TRBJ1-5, with D possibly matching TRBD1 (6 bases). Germline-derived CDR1 and CDR2 are SEHNR and FQNEAQ (reference sequence). The CDR3 length is 14 residues. The V end was cut by 3 bases, the J end by 3 bases, with 9 bases between.

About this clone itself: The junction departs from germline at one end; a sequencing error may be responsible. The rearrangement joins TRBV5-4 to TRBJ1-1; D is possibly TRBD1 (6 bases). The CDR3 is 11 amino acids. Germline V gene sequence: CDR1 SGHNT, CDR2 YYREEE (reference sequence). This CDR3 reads CASSLEADRDF. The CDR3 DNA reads TGTGCCAGCAGCTTGGAGGCGGACAGAGACTTT.

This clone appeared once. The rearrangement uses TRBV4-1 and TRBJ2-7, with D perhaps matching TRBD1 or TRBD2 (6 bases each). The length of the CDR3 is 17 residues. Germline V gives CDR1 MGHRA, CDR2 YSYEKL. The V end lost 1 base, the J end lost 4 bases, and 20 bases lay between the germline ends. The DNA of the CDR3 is TGCGCCAGCAGCCAAGGTGTCACGGGGGCGAAGTTGTACGAGCAGTACTTC. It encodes CASSQGVTGAKLYEQYF.

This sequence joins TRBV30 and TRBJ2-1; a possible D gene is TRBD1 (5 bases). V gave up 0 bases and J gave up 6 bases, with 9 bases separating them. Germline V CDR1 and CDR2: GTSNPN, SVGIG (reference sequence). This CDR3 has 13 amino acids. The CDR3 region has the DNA TGTGCCTGGAGTGTTCAGGGTATCAATGAGCAGTTCTTC. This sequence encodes CAWSVQGINEQFF.

CDR3 amino acids: CASSRDPTGTDTQYF. In DNA, the CDR3 is TGTGCCAGCAGTCGGGATCCCACTGGGACAGATACGCAGTATTTT. This chain links TRBV2 with TRBJ2-3; tentative D call: TRBD2 (5 bases). The V and J ends lost 5 bases and 3 bases respectively, with 15 bases between them. The CDR3 contains 15 residues. Germline V gives CDR1 SNHLY, CDR2 FYNNEI.

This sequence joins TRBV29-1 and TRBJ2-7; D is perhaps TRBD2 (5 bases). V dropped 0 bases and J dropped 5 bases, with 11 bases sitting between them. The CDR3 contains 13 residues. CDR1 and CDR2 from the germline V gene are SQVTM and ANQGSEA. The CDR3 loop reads CSVEDRLAHEQYF. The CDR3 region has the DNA TGCAGCGTTGAAGATCGGCTAGCCCACGAGCAGTACTTC.

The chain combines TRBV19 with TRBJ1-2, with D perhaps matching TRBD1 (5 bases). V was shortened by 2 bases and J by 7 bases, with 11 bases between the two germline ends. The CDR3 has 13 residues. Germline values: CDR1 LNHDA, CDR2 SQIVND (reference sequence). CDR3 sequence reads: CASSIWGPAGYTF. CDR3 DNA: TGTGCCAGTAGTATATGGGGACCGGCTGGCTACACCTTC.

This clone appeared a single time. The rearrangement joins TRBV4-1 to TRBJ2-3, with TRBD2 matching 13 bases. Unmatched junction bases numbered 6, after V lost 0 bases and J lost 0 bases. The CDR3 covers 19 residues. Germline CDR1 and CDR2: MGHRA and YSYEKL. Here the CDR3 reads CASSQEGTSGIGSTDTQYF. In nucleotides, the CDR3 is TGCGCCAGCAGCCAAGAAGGGACTAGCGGGATCGGGAGCACAGATACGCAGTATTTT.

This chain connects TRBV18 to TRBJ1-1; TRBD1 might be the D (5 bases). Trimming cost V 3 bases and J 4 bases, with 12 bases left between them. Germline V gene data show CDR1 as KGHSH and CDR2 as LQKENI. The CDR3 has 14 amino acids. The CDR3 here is CASSPQGGSTEAFF. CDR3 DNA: TGTGCCAGCTCACCCCAGGGAGGGAGCACTGAAGCTTTCTTT. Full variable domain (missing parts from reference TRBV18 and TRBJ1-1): NAGVMQNPRHLVRRRGQEARLRCSPMKGHSHVYWYRQLPEEGLKFMVYLQKENIIDESGMPKERFSAEFPKEGPSILRIQQVVRGDSAAYFCASSPQGGSTEAFFGQGTRLTVV.

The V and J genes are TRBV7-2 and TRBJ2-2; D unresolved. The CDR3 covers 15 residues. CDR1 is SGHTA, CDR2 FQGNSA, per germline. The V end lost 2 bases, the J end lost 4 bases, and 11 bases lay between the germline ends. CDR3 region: CASSLIGMFTGELFF. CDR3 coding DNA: TGTGCCAGCAGCTTAATTGGGATGTTCACCGGGGAGCTGTTTTTT. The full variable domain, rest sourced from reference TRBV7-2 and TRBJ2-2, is GAGVSQSPSNKVTEKGKDVELRCDPISGHTALYWYRQSLGQGLEFLIYFQGNSAPDKSGLPSDRFSAERTGGSVSTLTIQRTQQEDSAVYLCASSLIGMFTGELFFGEGSRLTVL.

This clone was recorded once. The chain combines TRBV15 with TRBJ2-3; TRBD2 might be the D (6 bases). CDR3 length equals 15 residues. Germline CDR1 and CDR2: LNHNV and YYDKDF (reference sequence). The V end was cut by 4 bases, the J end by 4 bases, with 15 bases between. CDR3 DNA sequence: TGTGCCACCAGCACCCCTAAGACTAGTCCAGATACGCAGTATTTT. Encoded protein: CATSTPKTSPDTQYF.

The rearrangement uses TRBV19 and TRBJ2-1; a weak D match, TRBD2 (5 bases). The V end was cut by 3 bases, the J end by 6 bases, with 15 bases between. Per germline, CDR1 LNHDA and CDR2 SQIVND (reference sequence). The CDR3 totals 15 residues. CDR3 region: CASSIVGVTLNEQFF. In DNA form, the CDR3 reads TGTGCCAGTAGTATTGTGGGAGTAACTCTCAATGAGCAGTTCTTC.

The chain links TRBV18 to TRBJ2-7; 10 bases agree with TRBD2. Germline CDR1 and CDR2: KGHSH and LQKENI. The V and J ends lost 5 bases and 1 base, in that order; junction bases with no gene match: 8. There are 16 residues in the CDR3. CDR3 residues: CASSAGTSAISYEQYF. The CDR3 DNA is TGTGCCAGCTCAGCCGGGACTAGCGCCATTTCCTACGAGCAGTACTTC.

CDR3 amino acids: CASSFFRDRDNGELFF. As DNA, the CDR3 is TGTGCCAGCAGCTTTTTCCGGGACAGGGATAACGGGGAGCTGTTTTTT. The chain joins TRBV5-4 to TRBJ2-2, with 9 bases fitting TRBD1. The CDR3 is made up of 16 amino acids. Trimming removed 2 bases from V and 7 bases from J; junction bases left unmatched: 9. Germline-derived CDR1 and CDR2 are SGHNT and YYREEE (reference sequence).

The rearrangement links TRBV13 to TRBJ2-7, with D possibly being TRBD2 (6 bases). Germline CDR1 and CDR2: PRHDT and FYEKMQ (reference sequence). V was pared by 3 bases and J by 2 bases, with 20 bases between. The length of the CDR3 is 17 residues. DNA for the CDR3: TGTGCCAGCAGCTTCGGCGGCGGAGGGCCACTTGCCTACGAGCAGTACTTC. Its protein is CASSFGGGGPLAYEQYF. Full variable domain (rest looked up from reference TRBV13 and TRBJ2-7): AAGVIQSPRHLIKEKRETATLKCYPIPRHDTVYWYQQGPGQDPQFLISFYEKMQSDKGSIPDRFSAQQFSDYHSELNMSSLELGDSALYFCASSFGGGGPLAYEQYFGPGTRLTVT.

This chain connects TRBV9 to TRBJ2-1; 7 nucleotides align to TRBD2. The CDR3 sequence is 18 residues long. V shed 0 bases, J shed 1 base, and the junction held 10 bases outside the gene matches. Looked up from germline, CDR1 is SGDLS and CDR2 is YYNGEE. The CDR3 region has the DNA TGTGCCAGCAGCGTAGGATTTGGGCCTAGCGGTTCCTACAATGAGCAGTTCTTC. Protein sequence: CASSVGFGPSGSYNEQFF.